The 20 T cell receptor beta chains below all came from one sample that was sequenced in a study of blood T cells in healthy people across ages. Primed by a sample-barcoded 5' primer and a J-beta primer mix, a second PCR proceeded for about 6 to 12 cycles. In TCRdb, the 5' RACE reads were re-called with MiXCR into one record per CDR3 protein. Among 1,800,000 or so distinct CDR3 sequences, about 39% were seen once, and the ten largest hold roughly 23%. The specimen was blood. The receptors were gathered from a human donor in good health.

The chain links TRBV4-2 to TRBJ1-1; D is possibly TRBD1 (5 bases). With 0 bases removed from V and 10 bases from J, the gap between germline ends came to 9 bases. Germline CDR1 is LGHNA and CDR2 is YNFKEQ. The CDR3 has 12 residues. The CDR3: CASSQDMRGAFF. CDR3 DNA sequence: TGTGCCAGCAGCCAAGATATGAGGGGAGCTTTCTTT.

This clonotype was seen at least ten times. The rearrangement joins TRBV28 to TRBJ2-7, with 7 bases that match TRBD2. Germline-derived CDR1 and CDR2 are MDHEN and SYDVKM. Trimming removed 6 bases from V and 5 bases from J; junction bases left unmatched: 7. This CDR3 has 13 residues. The CDR3 bases are TGTGCCAGCAGCCCCGGGGGAGGGAACGAGCAGTACTTC. Translating gives CASSPGGGNEQYF.

This clonotype was recorded at least ten times. This chain links TRBV27 with TRBJ2-1; no reliable D call. The CDR3 is made up of 13 amino acids. Deletions cut 3 bases from V and 8 bases from J, with 11 bases between. Germline V lookup: CDR1 MNHEY, CDR2 SMNVEV (reference sequence). CDR3 sequence reads: CASSFARWDEQFF. The CDR3 nucleotides read TGTGCCAGCAGTTTTGCCAGATGGGATGAGCAGTTCTTC.

This clonotype was counted a few times. The chain joins TRBV7-2 to TRBJ2-3, with 9 bases lining up with TRBD1. This CDR3 spans 19 amino acids. Germline CDR1 is SGHTA and CDR2 is FQGNSA. Trimming took 5 bases from V and 2 from J; bases not matched to a gene: 17. The CDR3 DNA reads as TGTGCCAGCAGCCTGGCAGGGGACAGGGACTATTTAAACACAGATACGCAGTATTTT. Amino acid sequence: CASSLAGDRDYLNTDTQYF.

J is TRBJ2-1 and V is TRBV12-3 or TRBV12-4, with D possibly matching TRBD1 (5 bases). The length of the CDR3 is 14 residues. V was pared by 7 bases and J by 7 bases, with 17 bases between. The CDR3 DNA sequence: TGTGCCAGCAAGGCGAGGTTAAGGGGTAATGAGCAGTTCTTC. Encoded protein: CASKARLRGNEQFF.

The rearrangement links TRBV15 to TRBJ2-5, with D possibly being TRBD1 (6 bases). The germline V and J ends were trimmed by 0 bases and 3 bases, with 8 bases remaining between them. This CDR3 spans 14 amino acids. Germline loops: CDR1 LNHNV, CDR2 YYDKDF (reference sequence). The CDR3 DNA sequence: TGTGCCACCAGCAGAGATCCAGGGGAAGAGACCCAGTACTTC. Translated, it gives CATSRDPGEETQYF.

This clonotype occurred a few times. The J gene is TRBJ2-6, the V gene TRBV10-3; D unclear. The germline V and J ends were trimmed by 7 bases and 0 bases, with 13 bases remaining between them. This CDR3 contains 16 residues. Germline V CDR1 and CDR2: ENHRY, SYGVKD. The chain's CDR3 is CAIIGSLSSGANVLTF. DNA for the CDR3: TGTGCCATCATAGGGTCCCTAAGCTCTGGGGCCAACGTCCTGACTTTC.

The sample holds many counts of this clonotype. Mismatch with germline at one junction end may stem from a read error. The chain carries TRBV5-1 and TRBJ2-5; D not certain. This CDR3 region has 11 residues. Germline CDR1 is SGHRS and CDR2 is YFSETQ. CDR3 bases: TGTGCCAGCAGCTCACGAGAGACCCAGTACTTC. Translating gives CASSSRETQYF.

Only a few counts were recorded for this clonotype. The rearrangement links TRBV14 to TRBJ1-1; D is unresolved. The V gene's germline CDR1 is SGHDN and CDR2 FVKESK. This CDR3 is built from 13 residues. Trimming cost V 4 bases and J 1 base, with 7 bases left between them. The CDR3 reads CASSRWGNTEAFF. The DNA for the CDR3 is TGTGCCAGCAGCCGTTGGGGGAACACTGAAGCTTTCTTT. Looking up the rest from reference TRBV14 and TRBJ1-1 gives the full variable domain: EAGVTQFPSHSVIEKGQTVTLRCDPISGHDNLYWYRRVMGKEIKFLLHFVKESKQDESGMPNNRFLAERTGGTYSTLKVQPAELEDSGVYFCASSRWGNTEAFFGQGTRLTVV.

This clonotype has a count of ten or more. The chain carries TRBV2 and TRBJ2-3; the D gene is possibly TRBD2 (6 bases). Trimming took 6 bases from V and 6 from J, leaving 13 bases between them. The CDR3 loop spans 13 amino acids. CDR1 and CDR2 (germline): SNHLY, FYNNEI. The CDR3 nucleotides read TGTGCCAGCAGGCGGGACTTGGGGGATACGCAGTATTTT. Translating it yields CASRRDLGDTQYF.

This clonotype was found a few times. The chain links TRBV7-8 to TRBJ2-3; TRBD1 aligns across 10 bases. The germline V gene has CDR1 SGHVS and CDR2 FQNEAQ. There are 16 residues in the CDR3. Trimming removed 5 bases from V and 3 bases from J; junction bases left unmatched: 8. CDR3 DNA sequence: TGTGCCAGCAGCCTAAAACGGGACAGGGGAACAGATACGCAGTATTTT. It codes for CASSLKRDRGTDTQYF.

This chain connects TRBV5-1 to TRBJ1-1; tentatively, D is TRBD1 (6 bases). Germline CDR1 is SGHRS and CDR2 is YFSETQ. Trimming took off 3 bases at V and 2 bases at J, with 11 bases between the two ends. This CDR3 contains 14 residues. The CDR3 sequence: CASSYLQGNTEAFF. In nucleotides, the CDR3 is TGCGCCAGCAGCTACCTACAGGGTAACACTGAAGCTTTCTTT.

The chain joins TRBV9 to TRBJ2-1; 8 bases fit TRBD1. Germline V lookup: CDR1 SGDLS, CDR2 YYNGEE. This CDR3 has 16 amino acids. Losses at the gene ends were 0 bases for V and 5 bases for J; bases not matched to a gene: 7. DNA of the CDR3: TGTGCCAGCAGCGTAGCACAGGACAGGGATGACAATGAGCAGTTCTTC. This codes for CASSVAQDRDDNEQFF.

In this sample, this clonotype turned up many times. The chain uses TRBV10-3 and TRBJ1-2; TRBD1 agrees at 8 bases. This CDR3 contains 12 residues. V was pared by 11 bases and J by 6 bases, with 8 bases of the junction left unmatched. Germline V gene lookup returns CDR1 ENHRY and CDR2 SYGVKD. The CDR3 nucleotides read TGTGCCGCCAAGACAGGGGAGGATGGCTACACCTTC. Its protein product is CAAKTGEDGYTF.

J is TRBJ1-2 and V is TRBV5-1, with unresolved D. Germline V gene sequence: CDR1 SGHRS, CDR2 YFSETQ. CDR3 length: 15 residues. The ends were cut back, 2 bases at V and 1 base at J, with 12 bases in the middle. The CDR3 is CASSFRGSDNYGYTF. Here the CDR3 DNA reads TGCGCCAGCAGCTTCCGAGGAAGCGATAACTATGGCTACACCTTC. The full variable domain, rest sourced from reference TRBV5-1 and TRBJ1-2, is KAGVTQTPRYLIKTRGQQVTLSCSPISGHRSVSWYQQTPGQGLQFLFEYFSETQRNKGNFPGRFSGRQFSNSRSEMNVSTLELGDSALYLCASSFRGSDNYGYTFGSGTRLTVV.

The chain combines TRBV4-3 with TRBJ2-1, with a tentative D call TRBD2 (5 bases). The V gene lost 2 bases and the J gene lost 4 bases, with 21 bases spanning the gap. The CDR3 is 18 amino acids. The germline V gene has CDR1 LGHNA and CDR2 YSLEER. The CDR3, as DNA: TGCGCCAGCAGCCAATCCACTGACCCTCGACTACAATACAATGAGCAGTTCTTC. This codes for CASSQSTDPRLQYNEQFF.

The chain combines TRBV15 with TRBJ2-7; D call uncertain. The V and J ends lost 6 bases and 1 base respectively, with 13 bases between them. The CDR3 is made up of 14 amino acids. Germline values: CDR1 LNHNV, CDR2 YYDKDF (reference sequence). This CDR3 reads CATRLGRTSYEQYF. The CDR3 DNA follows: TGTGCCACCAGGCTCGGCAGAACGTCCTACGAGCAGTACTTC.

This chain links TRBV7-9 with TRBJ1-2; 8 nucleotides align to TRBD1. This CDR3 spans 15 amino acids. V gave up 5 bases and J gave up 8 bases; unmatched junction bases: 13. Germline lookup yields CDR1 SEHNR and CDR2 FQNEAQ (reference sequence). In DNA, the CDR3 is TGTGCCAGCAGCCCCACCCTCACAGGGGGTCGCGGCTACACCTTC. This gives the protein CASSPTLTGGRGYTF.

The rearrangement links TRBV20-1 to TRBJ2-3; weak D call: TRBD2 (5 bases). In germline, CDR1 is DFQATT, CDR2 SNEGSKA (reference sequence). CDR3 length: 15 amino acids. The chain's CDR3 is CSPGTVGSMEDTQYF. CDR3 sequence (DNA): TGCAGCCCCGGCACGGTGGGGAGTATGGAAGATACGCAGTATTTT.

The chain is built from TRBV7-9 and TRBJ2-7; D is uncertain. The CDR3 is 16 residues long. Trimming took off 5 bases at V and 0 bases at J, with 17 bases between the two ends. Per the germline V gene, CDR1 is SEHNR and CDR2 is FQNEAQ (reference sequence). In DNA, the CDR3 is TGTGCCAGCAGCCTAGTCTCCATCGAGTACTCCTACGAGCAGTACTTC. Its protein product is CASSLVSIEYSYEQYF.